This T cell receptor beta chain was captured by sequencing in a study of CD8 T cells in Susac syndrome. FACS enriched CD8+ TEMRA cells, while bulk CD8+ and CD4+ were negatively isolated. Reverse transcription of about 0.45 to 1 ug RNA was performed with random hexamers. TCRdb re-analysed the immunoSEQ multiplex PCR reads in MiXCR, keeping a single row per CDR3 protein. The profile shows 400,000 to 550,000 distinct CDR3 sequences, 85% to 90% of them singletons. Germline V gene data show CDR1 as LGHDT and CDR2 as YNNKEL (reference sequence). Trimming at V came to 2 bases and at J to 2 bases, leaving 3 bases not matched to a gene. This CDR3 region has 15 residues.

Sequences were obtained from CD8+ T cells from PBMCs. The sequence was collected from a human donor with multiple sclerosis. The J gene is TRBJ2-5, the V gene TRBV3-1; TRBD2 agrees at 9 bases. CDR3 DNA: TGTGCCAGCAGCCAACTAGCGGGGATACAAGAGACCCAGTACTTC. Translated, it gives CASSQLAGIQETQYF.